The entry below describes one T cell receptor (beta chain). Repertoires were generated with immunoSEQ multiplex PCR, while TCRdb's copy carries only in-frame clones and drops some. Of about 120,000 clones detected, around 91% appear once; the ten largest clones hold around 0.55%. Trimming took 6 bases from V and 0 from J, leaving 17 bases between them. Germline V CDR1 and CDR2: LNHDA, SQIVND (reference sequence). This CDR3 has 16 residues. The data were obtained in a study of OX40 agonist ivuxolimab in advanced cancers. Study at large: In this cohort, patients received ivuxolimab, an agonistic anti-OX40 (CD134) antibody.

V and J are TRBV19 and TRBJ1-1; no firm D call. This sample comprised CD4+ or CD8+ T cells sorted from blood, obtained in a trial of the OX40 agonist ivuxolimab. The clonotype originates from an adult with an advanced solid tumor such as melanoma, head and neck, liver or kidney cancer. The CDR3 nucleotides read TGTGCCAGTAGGGGCGATGATTGGCGGATGAACACTGAAGCTTTCTTT. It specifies CASRGDDWRMNTEAFF.